The 20 T cell receptor beta chains below were found in one sample sequenced in a study of blood T cell repertoires in COVID-19. Only in-frame clones appear in the TCRdb table, and some are missing; sequencing was by immunoSEQ multiplex PCR. The table shows 200,000 to 300,000 clones, with more than 75% occurring only once. Sequencing input: peripheral blood. These receptors all stem from a woman in her twenties or thirties who had recovered from COVID-19.

The chain recombines TRBV2 with TRBJ1-1; D is perhaps TRBD1 (6 bases). V shed 6 bases and J shed 4 bases, with 15 bases lying between them. Germline CDR1 SNHLY, CDR2 FYNNEI. The length of the CDR3 is 14 residues. CDR3 in amino acids: CASRPTGFGTEAFF. The DNA of the CDR3 is TGTGCCAGCAGACCCACAGGGTTTGGCACTGAAGCTTTCTTT.

V is TRBV7-2 and J is TRBJ2-3; D is undetermined. This CDR3 contains 13 residues. Germline V lookup: CDR1 SGHTA, CDR2 FQGNSA. Trimming took 4 bases from V and 4 from J, leaving 9 bases between them. CDR3 loop: CASSSGTPDTQYF. CDR3 nucleotides: TGTGCCAGCAGCTCAGGTACCCCAGATACGCAGTATTTT. Using reference TRBV7-2 and TRBJ2-3 for the parts outside the CDR3, the full variable domain is GAGVSQSPSNKVTEKGKDVELRCDPISGHTALYWYRQSLGQGLEFLIYFQGNSAPDKSGLPSDRFSAERTGGSVSTLTIQRTQQEDSAVYLCASSSGTPDTQYFGPGTRLTVL.

The chain uses TRBV5-4 and TRBJ2-3; 7 nucleotides match TRBD1. The CDR3 has 14 amino acids. With 4 bases clipped from V and 7 bases from J, the junction kept 9 bases outside the gene matches. CDR1 is SGHNT, CDR2 YYREEE, per germline (reference sequence). The CDR3 sequence: CASSIGQVTNTQYF. The DNA for the CDR3 is TGTGCCAGCAGCATTGGACAGGTGACTAATACGCAGTATTTT.

V usage is TRBV3-1 (or the pseudogene TRBV3-2) and J usage is TRBJ2-4; possible D gene TRBD1, 7 bases. CDR1 is LGHDT and CDR2 is YNNKEL in the germline V gene (reference sequence). Between the trimmed V and J ends, which lost 2 bases and 0 bases, there was a span of 17 bases. The CDR3 is 18 residues long. CDR3 coding DNA: TGTGCCAGCAGCCAAAGGACCCAGGGGGGATTAGCCAAAAACATTCAGTACTTC. Residues: CASSQRTQGGLAKNIQYF.

The chain recombines TRBV23-1 with TRBJ1-1; D is uncertain. TRBV23-1 is noted as an ORF with a role that remains uncertain. CDR3 size: 15 residues. Trimming stripped 3 bases from V and 6 bases from J, with 17 bases between. CDR3 nucleotide sequence: TGCGCCAGCAGTCATGGACTAGAAAGAAGCGCTGAAGCTTTCTTT. Its translation is CASSHGLERSAEAFF.

The chain has TRBV11-2 and TRBJ1-3; no firm D call. The CDR3 consists of 13 residues. From germline, CDR1 is SGHAT and CDR2 FQNNGV. The V and J ends lost 5 bases and 3 bases respectively, with 8 bases between them. CDR3 region: CASSPRGGNTIYF. The CDR3 nucleotides read TGTGCCAGCAGCCCCCGGGGTGGAAACACCATATATTTT.

The chain carries TRBV7-2 and TRBJ2-5, with TRBD2 identical over 13 bases. CDR1 is SGHTA, CDR2 FQGNSA, per germline. CDR3 length: 17 residues. The junction had 11 bases not matched to a gene; V was cut back by 5 bases and J by 5 bases. The CDR3 DNA reads TGTGCCAGCAGCCCCGGACTAGCGGGGGCCTGGTGGGAGACCCAGTACTTC. Encoded protein: CASSPGLAGAWWETQYF.

The chain joins TRBV5-6 to TRBJ1-5; TRBD1 might be the D (5 bases). Per germline, CDR1 SGHDT and CDR2 YYEEEE. V gave up 4 bases and J gave up 1 base, with 15 bases separating them. The CDR3 is 16 residues long. The CDR3 region is CASSATETLSNQPQHF. The CDR3, as DNA: TGTGCCAGCAGCGCGACAGAGACCCTAAGCAATCAGCCCCAGCATTTT.

The V call is TRBV5-1, the J call TRBJ2-3; 8 bases line up with TRBD1. CDR3 size: 11 residues. With V trimmed by 3 bases and J by 11 bases, 2 bases remained unmatched. In germline, CDR1 is SGHRS, CDR2 YFSETQ. The CDR3 DNA reads as TGCGCCAGCAGCTCGACAGGGGAGCAGTATTTT. Its translation is CASSSTGEQYF.

The chain employs TRBV27 and TRBJ2-7, with 9 bases lining up with TRBD1. The CDR3 spans 16 residues. Trimming removed 5 bases from V and 0 bases from J; junction bases left unmatched: 8. Looked up from germline, CDR1 is MNHEY and CDR2 is SMNVEV (reference sequence). CDR3 DNA: TGTGCCAGCAGTACATTGGACAGGGGCAGCTCCTACGAGCAGTACTTC. Protein sequence: CASSTLDRGSSYEQYF.

This clone was recorded only once. The V and J genes are TRBV6-5 and TRBJ1-3; D is ambiguous. Germline CDR1 and CDR2: MNHEY and SVGAGI. The CDR3 sequence is 14 residues long. Trimming stripped 4 bases from V and 1 base from J, with 8 bases between. CDR3 sequence (DNA): TGTGCCAGCAGTTCCTACGGTTCTGGAAACACCATATATTTT. Its protein is CASSSYGSGNTIYF.

This rearrangement joins TRBV7-6 to TRBJ1-3, with D uncertain. Trimming left V 2 bases short and J 0 bases short, with 8 bases between. CDR1 SGHVS and CDR2 FNYEAQ come from the germline V gene. CDR3 length: 15 residues. CDR3 protein: CASSLLPGSGNTIYF. CDR3 bases: TGTGCCAGCAGCTTATTACCAGGCTCTGGAAACACCATATATTTT.

V is TRBV6-2 or TRBV6-3 and J is TRBJ1-5, with no clear D. The CDR3 contains 15 residues. The V gene lost 2 bases and the J gene lost 1 base, with 9 bases spanning the gap. CDR1 MNHEY and CDR2 SVGEGT come from the germline V gene. CDR3 DNA: TGTGCCAGCAGTTACAAGGAGGGAAGCAATCAGCCCCAGCATTTT. Amino acid sequence: CASSYKEGSNQPQHF.

V is TRBV9 and J is TRBJ2-1, with TRBD2 matching 12 bases. Germline V gives CDR1 SGDLS, CDR2 YYNGEE. The CDR3 contains 18 residues. Trimming took 0 bases from V and 12 from J; bases not matched to a gene: 16. In DNA, the CDR3 is TGTGCCAGCAGCGTAGTGTCTAGCGGGGGGGATATTACAATGAGGCAGTTCTTC. Residues: CASSVVSSGGDITMRQFF.

The chain recombines TRBV27 with TRBJ2-1; maybe TRBD2 (5 bases). Germline-derived CDR1 and CDR2 are MNHEY and SMNVEV (reference sequence). The CDR3 sequence is 16 residues long. V was clipped by 3 bases and J by 6 bases, with 18 bases between them. The CDR3, as DNA: TGTGCCAGCAGTTTTTCTGGGCCCCGGGGATCCAATGAGCAGTTCTTC. This codes for CASSFSGPRGSNEQFF.

J is TRBJ2-7 and V is TRBV28; D not certain. V lost 6 bases to trimming and J lost 1 base, with 10 bases between them. Germline-derived CDR1 and CDR2 are MDHEN and SYDVKM. CDR3 size: 13 residues. CDR3 residues: CASRIVESYEQYF. The CDR3, as DNA: TGTGCCAGCAGAATAGTGGAGTCCTACGAGCAGTACTTC.

The rearrangement joins TRBV5-1 to TRBJ2-2; 7 bases map to TRBD1. Germline CDR1 reads SGHRS; CDR2 reads YFSETQ. The CDR3 contains 15 residues. V lost 0 bases, J lost 2 bases, and 1 base stayed unmatched. For the CDR3, the DNA is TGCGCCAGCAGCTTGGGACAGGGAAACACCGGGGAGCTGTTTTTT. This codes for CASSLGQGNTGELFF.

The J gene is TRBJ2-1, the V gene TRBV5-1; TRBD2 matches at 9 bases. The ends lost 4 bases at V and 4 bases at J; junction bases unmatched: 6. In germline, CDR1 is SGHRS, CDR2 YFSETQ. The CDR3 runs to 15 residues. The DNA of the CDR3 is TGCGCCAGCAGCCCCGGACTAGCGTCTTACAATGAGCAGTTCTTC. It translates to CASSPGLASYNEQFF. The full variable domain, rest sourced from reference TRBV5-1 and TRBJ2-1, is KAGVTQTPRYLIKTRGQQVTLSCSPISGHRSVSWYQQTPGQGLQFLFEYFSETQRNKGNFPGRFSGRQFSNSRSEMNVSTLELGDSALYLCASSPGLASYNEQFFGPGTRLTVL.

The chain joins TRBV7-9 to TRBJ2-1; perhaps TRBD2 as D (7 bases). The CDR3 runs 15 residues. Trimming took 3 bases from V and 5 from J, leaving 14 bases between them. The germline V gene has CDR1 SEHNR and CDR2 FQNEAQ (reference sequence). CDR3 bases: TGTGCCAGCAGCTTCATGGCGGGGGCCGACAATGAGCAGTTCTTC. Protein product: CASSFMAGADNEQFF.

This chain joins TRBV7-8 and TRBJ2-3, with 8 positions matching TRBD2. Per germline, CDR1 SGHVS and CDR2 FQNEAQ. The CDR3 runs 18 residues. The V and J ends lost 1 base and 3 bases, in that order; junction bases with no gene match: 12. The CDR3 spells CASSLGSGDRYRTDTQYF. As DNA, the CDR3 is TGTGCCAGCAGCTTAGGTAGCGGGGATAGGTACAGGACAGATACGCAGTATTTT.